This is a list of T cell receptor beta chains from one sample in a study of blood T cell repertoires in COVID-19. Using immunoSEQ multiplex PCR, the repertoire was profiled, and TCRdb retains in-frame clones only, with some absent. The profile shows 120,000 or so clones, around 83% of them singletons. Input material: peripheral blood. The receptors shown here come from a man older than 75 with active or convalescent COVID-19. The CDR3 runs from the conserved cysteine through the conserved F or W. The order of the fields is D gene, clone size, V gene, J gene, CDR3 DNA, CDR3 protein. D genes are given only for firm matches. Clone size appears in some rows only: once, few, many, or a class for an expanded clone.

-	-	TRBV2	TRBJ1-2	TGTGCCAGCAGTGAATCTTTTGGACACTACCTTTATGGCTACACCTTC	CASSESFGHYLYGYTF
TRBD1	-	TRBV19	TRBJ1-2	TGTGCCAGTAGTAACCACGAGGCAGGGGGTAATGGCTACACCTTC	CASSNHEAGGNGYTF
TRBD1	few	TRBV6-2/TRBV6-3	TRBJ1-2	TGTGCCAGCAGTCGACAGGGTATCTATGGCTACACCTTC	CASSRQGIYGYTF
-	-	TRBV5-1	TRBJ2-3	TGCGCCAGCAGCCGGTCCACAGATACGCAGTATTTT	CASSRSTDTQYF
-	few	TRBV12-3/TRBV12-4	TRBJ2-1	TGTGCCAGCAGTACACAGGGTTACAATGAGCAGTTCTTC	CASSTQGYNEQFF
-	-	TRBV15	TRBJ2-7	TGTGCCACCAGCAGAGCCGACTTGTACGAGCAGTACTTC	CATSRADLYEQYF
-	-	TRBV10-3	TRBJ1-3	TGTGCCATCAGTGAGTCAATCAGGGCCTCTGGAAACACCATATATTTT	CAISESIRASGNTIYF
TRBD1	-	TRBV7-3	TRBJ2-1	TGTGCCAGCAGCTCAGCCGGGACAGGGAGACAGTTCTTC	CASSSAGTGRQFF
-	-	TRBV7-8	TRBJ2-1	TGTGCCAGCAGCCTGACACATTACAATGAGCAGTTCTTC	CASSLTHYNEQFF
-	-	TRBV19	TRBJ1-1	TGTGCCAGTAGTAGGGGACTAAGAGTGACTGAAGCTTTCTTT	CASSRGLRVTEAFF
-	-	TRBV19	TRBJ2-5	TGTGCCAGTACCCGAGCGGCAGGAGAGACCCAGTACTTC	CASTRAAGETQYF
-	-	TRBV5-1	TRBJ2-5	TGCGCCAGCAGCACCCGGAACAGACAACAAGAGACCCAGTACTTC	CASSTRNRQQETQYF
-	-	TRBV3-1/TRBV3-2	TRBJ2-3	TGTGCCAGCAGCCAAGATCGGACGGGACTCACAGATACGCAGTATTTT	CASSQDRTGLTDTQYF
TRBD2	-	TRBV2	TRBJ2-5	TGTGCCAGCAGTGTGGGGGGGCAAGAGACCCAGTACTTC	CASSVGGQETQYF
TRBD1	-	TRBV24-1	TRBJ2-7	TGTGCCACCAGTGAAACCGGGACAGGGGACTACGAGCAGTACTTC	CATSETGTGDYEQYF
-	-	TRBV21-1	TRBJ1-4	TGTGCCAGCAGCAAAGACAGGAGGACAGCTGCAACTAATGAAAAACTGTTTTTT	CASSKDRRTAATNEKLFF
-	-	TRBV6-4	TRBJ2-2	TGTGCCAGCAGATTAACAGTAAACACCGGGGAGCTGTTTTTT	CASRLTVNTGELFF
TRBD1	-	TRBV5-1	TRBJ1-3	TGCGCCAGCAGCTTGGACGGGACAGTCGGCGGTGGAAACACCATATATTTT	CASSLDGTVGGGNTIYF
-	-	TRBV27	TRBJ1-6	TGTGCCACCCACAAAGGCGGGGGGCTGAATAATTCACCCCTCCACTTT	CATHKGGGLNNSPLHF
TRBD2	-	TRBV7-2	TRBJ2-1	TGTGCCAGCAGCCCTAAGGCGGGGGGCAGCAGTGAGCAGTTCTTC	CASSPKAGGSSEQFF
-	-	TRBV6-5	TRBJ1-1	TGTGCCAGCAGCAAACCGGGGTCCGAGGCTTTCTTT	CASSKPGSEAFF
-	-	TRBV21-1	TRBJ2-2	TGTGCCAGCAGCAAAGACAGGGGGCGGGGAACCGGGGAGCTGTTTTTT	CASSKDRGRGTGELFF
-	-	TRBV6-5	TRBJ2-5	TGTGCCAGCAGCCTACCGGGATCCGAGACCCAGTACTTC	CASSLPGSETQYF
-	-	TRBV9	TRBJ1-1	TGTGCCAGCAGCGTAAGTGGCGCGGGGACCACTGAAGCTTTCTTT	CASSVSGAGTTEAFF
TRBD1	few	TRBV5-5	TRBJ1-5	TGTGCCAGCAGTTTCGGACAGGGCCATCAGCCCCAGCATTTT	CASSFGQGHQPQHF
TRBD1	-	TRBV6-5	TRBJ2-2	TGTGCCAGCAGAGGGACAGGGGGCGAGGCCGGGGAGCTGTTTTTT	CASRGTGGEAGELFF
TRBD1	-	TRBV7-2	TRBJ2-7	TGTGCCAGCAGCTTAGGGAGCGGGACAGGGGGCTACGAGCAGTACTTC	CASSLGSGTGGYEQYF
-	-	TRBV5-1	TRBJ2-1	TGCGCCAGCAGCCCTACAGGGAACTCCTACAATGAGCAGTTCTTC	CASSPTGNSYNEQFF
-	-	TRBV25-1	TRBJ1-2	TGTGCCAGCAGTGAGGGCATCTCCTATGGCTACACCTTC	CASSEGISYGYTF
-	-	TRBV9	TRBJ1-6	TGTGCCAGCAGCGGGGACACAGTGGTAACCCTCCACTTT	CASSGDTVVTLHF
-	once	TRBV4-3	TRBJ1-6	TGCGCCAGCAGCCAGGAAAGACAGGCAACTCTCAATAATTCACCCCTCCACTTT	CASSQERQATLNNSPLHF
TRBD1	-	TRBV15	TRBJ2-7	TGTGCCACCAGCAGAGGGGGACAGCTCTCCTACGAGCAGTACTTC	CATSRGGQLSYEQYF
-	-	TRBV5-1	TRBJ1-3	TGCGCCAGCAGCAACAATCCGGGCTCTGGAAACACCATATATTTT	CASSNNPGSGNTIYF
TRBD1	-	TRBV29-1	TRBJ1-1	TGCAGCTCGATGACAGGGTCATCGCTTGAAGCTTTCTTT	CSSMTGSSLEAFF
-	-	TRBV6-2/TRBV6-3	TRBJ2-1	TGTGCCAGCAGTTATCAGGGATGGAATGAGCAGTTCTTC	CASSYQGWNEQFF
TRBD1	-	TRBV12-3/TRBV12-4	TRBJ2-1	TGTGCCAGCAGTGGGACAGTTCACAATGAGCAGTTCTTC	CASSGTVHNEQFF
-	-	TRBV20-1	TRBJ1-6	TGCAGTGCTAGTACCCAGGGCCCTTCACCCCTCCACTTT	CSASTQGPSPLHF
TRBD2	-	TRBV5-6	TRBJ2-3	TGTGCCAGCAGCTTGGGACTAGCTTCGGCAGATACGCAGTATTTT	CASSLGLASADTQYF
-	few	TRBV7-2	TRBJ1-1	TGTGCCAGCAGCTTGGGGACTTGGAACACTGAAGCTTTCTTT	CASSLGTWNTEAFF
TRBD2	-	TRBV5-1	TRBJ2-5	TGCGCCAGCAGCCCCAAGACGGTACTAGCGGGGGTTGAGACCCAGTACTTC	CASSPKTVLAGVETQYF
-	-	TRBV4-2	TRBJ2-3	TGTGCCAGCAGCCAAGACGCAGGGGCAGATACGCAGTATTTT	CASSQDAGADTQYF
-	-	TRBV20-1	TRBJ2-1	TGCAGTGCTAGCCGGAATGAGCAGTTCTTC	CSASRNEQFF
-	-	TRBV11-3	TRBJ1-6	TGTGCCAGCAGCTTGCACAATAATTCACCCCTCCACTTT	CASSLHNNSPLHF
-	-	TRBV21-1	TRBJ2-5	TGTGCCAGCAGCACCCTAGCGGGGGGGCCTGGGGAGACCCAGTACTTC	CASSTLAGGPGETQYF
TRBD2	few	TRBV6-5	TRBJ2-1	TGTGCCAGCACCCAATTCGGGGGGGAAAATGAGCAGTTCTTC	CASTQFGGENEQFF
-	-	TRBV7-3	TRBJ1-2	TGTGCCAGCAGGTCGAACTATGGCTACACCTTC	CASRSNYGYTF
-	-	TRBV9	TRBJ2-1	TGTGCCAGCAGCCGAGCTCTACCTGAGCAGTTCTTC	CASSRALPEQFF
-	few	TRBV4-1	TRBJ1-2	TGCGCCAGCAGCCCGGCCCCTACACAGGGCAACTATGGCTACACCTTC	CASSPAPTQGNYGYTF
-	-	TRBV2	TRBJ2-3	TGTGCCAGCAGTGGACAGGGCACAGATACGCAGTATTTT	CASSGQGTDTQYF
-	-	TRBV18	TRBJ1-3	TGTGCCAGCTATTTCAGGGGCTCTGGAAACACCATATATTTT	CASYFRGSGNTIYF